This T cell receptor (beta chain) was found in a study of quantifying T cell responses using KT2 cells. Turning to the study itself: cDNA was made from DNase-treated RNA using alpha and beta constant primers. Under optimum conditions, T4 ligation efficiency was estimated at more than 9.5%.

The cDNA 3' end received a ligated oligonucleotide with a UMI. An equimolar mix of RC1.1 and RC1.2 primed the beta chain across TRBC1 and TRBC2. Starting with the second PCR, alpha and beta TCR chains went through separate processing. Each CDR3 protein is one row after TCRdb ran MiXCR on the UMI-ligation and nested PCR reads. The repertoire consists of about 30,000 distinct CDR3 sequences, with 6% to 8% occurring once and the leading ten covering 15% to 19%. This clonotype has a count of ten or more. Its specificity is not known. Unfractionated PBMC were spiked with known numbers of KT2 clone cells. Whole-study findings and limits: The number of KT2 alpha and beta sequences was a linear function of input KT2 cells.

Looked up from germline, CDR1 is PRHDT and CDR2 is FYEKMQ (reference sequence). The CDR3 has 11 amino acids. V dropped 5 bases and J dropped 3 bases, with 5 bases sitting between them. This chain joins TRBV13 and TRBJ2-7; D unclear. The sample was PBMCs spiked with cells of the T cell clone KT2. The clonotype comes from a human donor. This CDR3 reads CASSLNYEQYF. The DNA for the CDR3 is TGTGCCAGCAGCCTAAACTACGAGCAGTACTTC.